This T cell receptor beta chain was obtained from a study of blood T cell repertoires in COVID-19. The wider study: The study drew acute and convalescent COVID-19 samples from the United States, Italy and Spain. Sources were T cells, B-cell-depleted T cells, or PBMCs; the material itself was cDNA or gDNA.

Self-reported history from a screening survey and questionnaire set each donor's cohort. V lost 0 bases and J 6 bases, leaving 9 bases between the germline ends. The CDR3 covers 14 residues. Germline CDR1 and CDR2: LGHNA and YNFKEQ. In the original processing: Amplified reference gene primers provided the basis for estimating nucleated cell counts. TCRdb's table, derived via immunoSEQ multiplex PCR, lists solely in-frame clones and lacks some. V, J and clone size were drawn from that table, and D and trimming were deduced from the DNA. The sample lists 250,000 to 350,000 clones; 85% were seen once. The chain uses TRBV4-2 and TRBJ1-5; perhaps TRBD1 as D (5 bases). This TCR was sampled from a woman in her 50s who had recovered from COVID-19. Sequencing used PBMCs or T cells enriched from blood (not recorded which). The CDR3: CASSQEAGPQPQHF. For the CDR3, the DNA is TGTGCCAGCAGCCAAGAAGCGGGGCCTCAGCCCCAGCATTTT.